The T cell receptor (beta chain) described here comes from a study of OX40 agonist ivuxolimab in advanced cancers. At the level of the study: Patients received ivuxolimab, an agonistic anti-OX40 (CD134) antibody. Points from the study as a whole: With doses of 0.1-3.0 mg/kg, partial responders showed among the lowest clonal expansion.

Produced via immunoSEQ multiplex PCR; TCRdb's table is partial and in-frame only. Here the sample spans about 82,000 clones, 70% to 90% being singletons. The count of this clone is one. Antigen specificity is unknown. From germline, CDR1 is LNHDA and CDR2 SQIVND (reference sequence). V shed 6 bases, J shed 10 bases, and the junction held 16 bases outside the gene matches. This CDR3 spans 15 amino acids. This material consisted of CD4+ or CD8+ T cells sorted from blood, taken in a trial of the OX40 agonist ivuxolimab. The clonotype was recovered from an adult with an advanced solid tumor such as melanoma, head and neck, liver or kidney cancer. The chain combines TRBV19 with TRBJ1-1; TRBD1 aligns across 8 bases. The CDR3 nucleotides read TGTGCCAGTAGCCGGGGGACAGGAGACTCACTGAGAGCTTTCTTT. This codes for CASSRGTGDSLRAFF.